Presented here are 27 T cell receptor beta chains from one specimen sequenced in a study of blood T cell repertoires in COVID-19. Profiled with immunoSEQ multiplex PCR; TCRdb holds only in-frame clones, not every one. Of 150,000 to 200,000 clones in the sample, around 80% were seen once. The specimen was peripheral blood. All receptors come from a woman aged 80 or over with acute or convalescent COVID-19.

This chain links TRBV10-2 with TRBJ1-1; 7 nucleotides line up with TRBD1. J gave up 4 bases and V 2 bases, and 1 base lay outside the gene matches. This CDR3 spans 13 amino acids. Germline lookup yields CDR1 WSHSY and CDR2 SAAADI. The CDR3 region is CASSEPGGTEAFF. The CDR3 region has the DNA TGCGCCAGCAGTGAGCCAGGGGGCACTGAAGCTTTCTTT.

This chain joins TRBV29-1 and TRBJ2-7; D unresolved. The V and J ends lost 4 bases and 6 bases respectively, with 16 bases between them. This CDR3 comprises 13 residues. The germline V gene encodes CDR1 SQVTM and CDR2 ANQGSEA. The CDR3 sequence is CSVALVVAREQYF. CDR3 DNA sequence: TGCAGCGTTGCACTGGTTGTAGCCCGCGAGCAGTACTTC.

The genes are TRBV4-3 and TRBJ1-2; the match to TRBD1 covers 8 bases. There are 16 residues in the CDR3. Trimming took 0 bases from V and 4 from J; bases not matched to a gene: 7. Germline CDR1 and CDR2: LGHNA and YSLEER. CDR3 sequence reads: CASSQDMDRVIYGYTF. The DNA for the CDR3 is TGCGCCAGCAGCCAAGACATGGACAGGGTAATCTATGGCTACACCTTC.

The genes are TRBV5-4 and TRBJ2-1, with 7 bases lining up with TRBD1. Germline V CDR1 and CDR2: SGHNT, YYREEE (reference sequence). J was trimmed by 1 base and V by 2 bases; bases with no gene match: 6. This CDR3 region has 16 residues. The CDR3 bases are TGTGCCAGCAGCTTCCAGCAGGGGGTTTCCTACAATGAGCAGTTCTTC. Translating it yields CASSFQQGVSYNEQFF.

The chain uses TRBV4-1 and TRBJ1-1; 7 positions match TRBD1. Trimming took 0 bases from V and 8 from J; bases not matched to a gene: 3. This CDR3 has 13 residues. CDR1 and CDR2 (germline): MGHRA, YSYEKL. This chain's CDR3 is CASSQEPGQEAFF. The CDR3 DNA follows: TGCGCCAGCAGCCAAGAGCCGGGACAGGAAGCTTTCTTT.

V gene TRBV9 combines with J gene TRBJ2-5, with D possibly TRBD2 on 5 matching bases. V lost 0 bases and J lost 2, with 11 bases in between. Germline assignment: CDR1 SGDLS and CDR2 YYNGEE. The CDR3 length is 15 residues. The CDR3 DNA follows: TGTGCCAGCAGCGTAGCCAGCGGTGAGCAAGAGACCCAGTACTTC. Residues: CASSVASGEQETQYF.

The chain links TRBV3-1 (or the pseudogene TRBV3-2) to TRBJ2-7; 10 nucleotides agree with TRBD2. This CDR3 comprises 13 residues. Germline V gene lookup returns CDR1 LGHDT and CDR2 YNNKEL (reference sequence). The V segment lost 10 bases and the J segment 1 base; nucleotides outside the gene matches: 4. The CDR3 bases are TGTGCCACCTCTAGCGGGAGTTCCTACGAGCAGTACTTC. Translated, it gives CATSSGSSYEQYF.

The chain employs TRBV7-9 and TRBJ2-7; D ambiguous. CDR1 and CDR2 from the germline V gene are SEHNR and FQNEAQ (reference sequence). The CDR3 runs 13 residues. V was cut by 5 bases and J by 5 bases, with 13 bases left in between. The CDR3 DNA is TGTGCCAGCAGCCGAAGAGGAGTAAACGAGCAGTACTTC. Amino acids: CASSRRGVNEQYF.

CDR3 nucleotide sequence: TGTGCCAGTAGTGGCGGGAGAAGGGAGACCCAGTACTTC. It specifies CASSGGRRETQYF. The chain is built from TRBV19 and TRBJ2-5, with 7 bases fitting TRBD2. CDR1 and CDR2 (germline): LNHDA, SQIVND (reference sequence). This CDR3 is 13 amino acids long. V gave up 5 bases and J gave up 5 bases; unmatched junction bases: 5. Looking up the rest from reference TRBV19 and TRBJ2-5 gives the full variable domain: DGGITQSPKYLFRKEGQNVTLSCEQNLNHDAMYWYRQDPGQGLRLIYYSQIVNDFQKGDIAEGYSVSREKKESFPLTVTSAQKNPTAFYLCASSGGRRETQYFGPGTRLLVL.

The rearrangement links TRBV5-1 to TRBJ1-1; unclear D gene. This CDR3 has 14 amino acids. CDR1 and CDR2 from the germline V gene are SGHRS and YFSETQ. V lost 0 bases, J lost 8 bases, and 14 bases lay in between. CDR3 region: CASSLDSGAPEAFF. Here the CDR3 DNA reads TGCGCCAGCAGCTTGGATTCCGGAGCTCCCGAAGCTTTCTTT.

V gene TRBV6-5 combines with J gene TRBJ2-7; possible D gene TRBD2, 5 bases. This CDR3 spans 15 amino acids. V lost 6 bases to trimming and J lost 6 bases, with 21 bases between them. Germline assignment: CDR1 MNHEY and CDR2 SVGAGI. The CDR3 protein is CASRGQADPEGEQYF. CDR3 DNA: TGTGCCAGCAGAGGCCAAGCGGACCCCGAGGGCGAGCAGTACTTC.

The rearrangement uses TRBV7-6 and TRBJ2-1; 8 bases are a match to TRBD2. V dropped 4 bases and J dropped 4; count of bases not matched to a gene: 6. The CDR3 is 15 amino acids. In germline, CDR1 is SGHVS, CDR2 FNYEAQ. The CDR3 DNA follows: TGTGCCAGCAGCTCGACCGGGGGGGCTTACAATGAGCAGTTCTTC. Translating gives CASSSTGGAYNEQFF.

The chain joins TRBV3-1 (or the pseudogene TRBV3-2) to TRBJ2-2; D is uncertain. This CDR3 spans 12 amino acids. Germline lookup yields CDR1 LGHDT and CDR2 YNNKEL (reference sequence). Trimming took off 3 bases at V and 5 bases at J, with 4 bases between the two ends. As DNA, the CDR3 is TGTGCCAGCAGCCATTTAACCGGGGAGCTGTTTTTT. Translated, it gives CASSHLTGELFF.

The chain uses TRBV5-4 and TRBJ1-3; maybe TRBD1 (6 bases). Trimming removed 2 bases from V and 0 bases from J, with 12 bases in between. CDR1 and CDR2 (germline): SGHNT, YYREEE (reference sequence). The CDR3 covers 16 residues. This CDR3 reads CASSFKTGPSGNTIYF. Written as DNA, the CDR3 is TGTGCCAGCAGCTTCAAGACAGGTCCCTCTGGAAACACCATATATTTT.

The gene calls are TRBV6-1 and TRBJ2-7; 9 positions agree with TRBD1. Losses at the gene ends were 1 base for V and 5 bases for J; bases not matched to a gene: 12. This CDR3 comprises 17 residues. CDR1 is MNHNS, CDR2 SASEGT, per germline. The chain's CDR3 is CASSEVGLGQGPHEQYF. The CDR3 DNA follows: TGTGCCAGCAGTGAAGTAGGTTTGGGACAGGGCCCCCACGAGCAGTACTTC.

This chain connects TRBV6-6 to TRBJ1-1; 8 bases line up with TRBD1. CDR3 length equals 14 residues. The germline V gene has CDR1 MNHNY and CDR2 SVGAGI (reference sequence). The V segment lost 5 bases and the J segment 4 bases; nucleotides outside the gene matches: 6. CDR3 DNA: TGTGCCAGCAGTCCGACAGGGGTCCTCACTGAAGCTTTCTTT. Translated, it gives CASSPTGVLTEAFF.

This chain uses TRBV19 with TRBJ2-2; 10 bases fit TRBD2. The trim removed 7 bases at V and 0 bases at J, leaving 2 bases unmatched. The germline CDR1 and CDR2 sequences are LNHDA and SQIVND (reference sequence). The CDR3 totals 15 residues. The CDR3: CASKLAGSNTGELFF. The CDR3 DNA reads as TGTGCCAGTAAACTAGCGGGGTCGAACACCGGGGAGCTGTTTTTT.

J is TRBJ2-2 and V is TRBV5-4; 8 nucleotides line up with TRBD2. Unmatched junction bases numbered 5, after V lost 3 bases and J lost 4 bases. Per germline, CDR1 SGHNT and CDR2 YYREEE (reference sequence). This CDR3 contains 15 residues. The CDR3 is CASSSGTRRTGELFF. The DNA of the CDR3 is TGTGCCAGCAGCTCCGGGACTAGACGCACCGGGGAGCTGTTTTTT.

V is TRBV19 and J is TRBJ2-7, with 7 bases matching TRBD2. The J segment lost 5 bases and the V segment lost 2 bases, leaving 6 bases of the junction unmatched. Germline assignment: CDR1 LNHDA and CDR2 SQIVND (reference sequence). This CDR3 comprises 14 residues. The CDR3: CASSIMAGAHEQYF. DNA for the CDR3: TGTGCCAGTAGTATAATGGCGGGAGCACACGAGCAGTACTTC. The variable domain in full, with the rest retrieved from reference TRBV19 and TRBJ2-7, is DGGITQSPKYLFRKEGQNVTLSCEQNLNHDAMYWYRQDPGQGLRLIYYSQIVNDFQKGDIAEGYSVSREKKESFPLTVTSAQKNPTAFYLCASSIMAGAHEQYFGPGTRLTVT.

This sequence joins TRBV3-1 (or the pseudogene TRBV3-2) and TRBJ2-5; 11 bases line up with TRBD2. The germline CDR1 and CDR2 sequences are LGHDT and YNNKEL (reference sequence). With 0 bases clipped from V and 2 bases from J, the junction kept 11 bases outside the gene matches. CDR3 length: 19 amino acids. For the CDR3, the DNA is TGTGCCAGCAGCCAAGATCGAGTAGCGGGAGGGCCATGGCAAGAGACCCAGTACTTC. Amino acid sequence: CASSQDRVAGGPWQETQYF.

V gene TRBV5-1 combines with J gene TRBJ1-1; possibly TRBD1 for D (5 bases). CDR1 SGHRS and CDR2 YFSETQ come from the germline V gene. The CDR3 covers 15 residues. Trimming removed 2 bases at V and 1 base at J, with 12 bases between. CDR3 region: CASSFQGGGNTEAFF. The CDR3, as DNA: TGCGCCAGCAGCTTTCAGGGTGGCGGGAACACTGAAGCTTTCTTT.

The CDR3 DNA sequence: TGTGCCAGCAGCTCCCCAAACTTAAACACCGGGGAGCTGTTTTTT. It codes for CASSSPNLNTGELFF. This chain connects TRBV5-6 to TRBJ2-2; D remains unclear. Germline CDR1 SGHDT, CDR2 YYEEEE. The length of the CDR3 is 15 residues. V lost 3 bases to trimming and J lost 2 bases, with 11 bases between them.

The V and J genes are TRBV13 and TRBJ2-5, with a tentative D call TRBD2 (5 bases). The CDR3 has 16 amino acids. Germline CDR1 and CDR2: PRHDT and FYEKMQ (reference sequence). Trimming left V 2 bases short and J 5 bases short, with 18 bases between. The CDR3 loop reads CASSLFLGRRGETQYF. The CDR3 DNA follows: TGTGCCAGCAGCTTATTTCTGGGTAGGAGAGGGGAGACCCAGTACTTC. Full variable domain (remainder filled in from reference TRBV13 and TRBJ2-5): AAGVIQSPRHLIKEKRETATLKCYPIPRHDTVYWYQQGPGQDPQFLISFYEKMQSDKGSIPDRFSAQQFSDYHSELNMSSLELGDSALYFCASSLFLGRRGETQYFGPGTRLLVL.

The chain carries TRBV4-2 and TRBJ2-7, with D possibly TRBD1 on 7 matching bases. CDR3 length: 17 amino acids. Germline V gives CDR1 LGHNA, CDR2 YNFKEQ. V lost 1 base and J 3 bases, leaving 19 bases between the germline ends. The CDR3 nucleotides read TGTGCCAGCAGCCAAGCGGAGGGGAGGCAGGGGGTCTACGAGCAGTACTTC. Residues: CASSQAEGRQGVYEQYF.

This clone appeared a single time. The chain carries TRBV7-3 and TRBJ2-2, with TRBD2 matching 9 bases. The trim removed 5 bases at V and 2 bases at J, leaving 9 bases unmatched. The CDR3 has 17 amino acids. Looked up from germline, CDR1 is SGHTA and CDR2 is FQGTGA. The CDR3 DNA reads TGTGCCAGCAGCCCCTTAGCGGGGGCCTATAACACCGGGGAGCTGTTTTTT. As protein: CASSPLAGAYNTGELFF.

The chain has TRBV19 and TRBJ1-2; weak D call: TRBD1 (6 bases). This CDR3 region has 12 residues. Trimming shortened V by 3 bases and J by 8 bases, and 10 bases separated the two germline ends. CDR1 is LNHDA and CDR2 is SQIVND in the germline V gene (reference sequence). DNA for the CDR3: TGTGCCAGTAGTATCGGACAGAGCGGCTACACCTTC. Translating gives CASSIGQSGYTF. The full variable domain, completed using reference TRBV19 and TRBJ1-2, is DGGITQSPKYLFRKEGQNVTLSCEQNLNHDAMYWYRQDPGQGLRLIYYSQIVNDFQKGDIAEGYSVSREKKESFPLTVTSAQKNPTAFYLCASSIGQSGYTFGSGTRLTVV.

The CDR3, as DNA: TGTGCCAGCAGCCCCCTGAAAGGGGCGTTCAATGAGCAGTTCTTC. It yields the protein CASSPLKGAFNEQFF. The genes are TRBV5-6 and TRBJ2-1; maybe TRBD1 (5 bases). CDR3 length: 15 residues. Trimming took 4 bases from V and 6 from J, leaving 17 bases between them. Per the germline V gene, CDR1 is SGHDT and CDR2 is YYEEEE.